This TCR beta chain was profiled in a study of immune evolution from preneoplasia to lung adenocarcinoma. V dropped 4 bases and J dropped 2 bases, with 15 bases sitting between them. Germline assignment: CDR1 SGHDT and CDR2 YYEEEE. The CDR3 contains 15 residues. Patients had resection in Japan or China between about 2013 and 2017. Produced via immunoSEQ multiplex PCR; TCRdb's table is partial and in-frame only. The sample shows around 10,000 clones, over 60% of them seen only once. The chain joins TRBV5-6 to TRBJ2-5; D may be TRBD1 (6 bases). The TCR was taken from a person between 65 and 79 years old with lung adenocarcinoma. Some clones in this sample may be carry-over from other donors' samples. The sample comprised FFPE minimally invasive lung adenocarcinoma tissue. CDR3 in amino acids: CASSPTGQRQETQYF. The CDR3 DNA reads as TGTGCCAGCAGCCCCACCGGACAGAGACAAGAGACCCAGTACTTC.